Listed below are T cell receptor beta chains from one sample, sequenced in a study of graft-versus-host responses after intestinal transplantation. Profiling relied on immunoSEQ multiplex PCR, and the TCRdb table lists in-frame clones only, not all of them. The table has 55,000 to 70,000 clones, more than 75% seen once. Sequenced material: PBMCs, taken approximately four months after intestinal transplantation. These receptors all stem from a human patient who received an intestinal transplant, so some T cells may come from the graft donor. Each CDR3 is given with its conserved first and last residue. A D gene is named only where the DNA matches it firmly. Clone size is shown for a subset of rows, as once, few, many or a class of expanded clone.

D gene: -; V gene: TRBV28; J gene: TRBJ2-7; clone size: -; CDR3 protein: CASSLNRDIFYEQYF; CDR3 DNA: TGTGCCAGCAGTCTCAATCGGGACATCTTCTACGAGCAGTACTTC
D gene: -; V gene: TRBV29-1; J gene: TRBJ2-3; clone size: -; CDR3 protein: CSVEDLQGMPADTQYF; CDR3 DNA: TGCAGCGTTGAAGATCTTCAGGGGATGCCCGCAGATACGCAGTATTTT
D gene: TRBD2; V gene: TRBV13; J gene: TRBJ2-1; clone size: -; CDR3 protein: CASSTRREGAYNEQFF; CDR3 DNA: TGTGCCAGCAGCACCCGCCGGGAGGGGGCCTACAATGAGCAGTTCTTC
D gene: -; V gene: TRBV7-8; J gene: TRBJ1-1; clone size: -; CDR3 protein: CASSLRTFPMPWGAEAFF; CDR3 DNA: TGTGCCAGCAGCTTAAGGACTTTCCCTATGCCCTGGGGGGCTGAAGCTTTCTTT
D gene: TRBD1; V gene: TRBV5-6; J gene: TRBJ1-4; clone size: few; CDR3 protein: CASSLGDRGAEEKLFF; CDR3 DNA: TGTGCCAGCAGCTTGGGTGACAGGGGGGCGGAAGAAAAACTGTTTTTT
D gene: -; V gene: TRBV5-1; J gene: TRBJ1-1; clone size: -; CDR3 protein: CASSLASASEAFF; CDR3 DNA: TGCGCCAGCAGCTTGGCGTCAGCCTCTGAAGCTTTCTTT
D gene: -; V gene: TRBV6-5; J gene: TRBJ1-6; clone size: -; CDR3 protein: CASSYSRGGEDSPLHF; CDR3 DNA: TGTGCCAGCAGTTACTCCCGTGGAGGGGAGGATTCACCCCTCCACTTT
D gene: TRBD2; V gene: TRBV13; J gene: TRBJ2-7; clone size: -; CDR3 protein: CASSLGQLAGGQSYYEQYF; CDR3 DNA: TGTGCCAGCAGCTTAGGCCAACTAGCGGGGGGCCAAAGTTACTACGAGCAGTACTTC
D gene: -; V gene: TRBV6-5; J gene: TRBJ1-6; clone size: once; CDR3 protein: CASSYQAYNSPLHF; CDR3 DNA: TGTGCCAGCAGTTACCAGGCCTATAATTCACCCCTCCACTTT
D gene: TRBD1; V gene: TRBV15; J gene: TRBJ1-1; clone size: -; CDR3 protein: CATSRVIGQANTEAFF; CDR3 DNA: TGTGCCACCAGCAGAGTTATAGGACAGGCGAACACTGAAGCTTTCTTT
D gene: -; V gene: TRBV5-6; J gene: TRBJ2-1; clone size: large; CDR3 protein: CASQEPYNEQFF; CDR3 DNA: TGTGCCAGCCAAGAGCCCTACAATGAGCAGTTCTTC
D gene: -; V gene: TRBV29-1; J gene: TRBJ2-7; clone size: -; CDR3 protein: CSVGGGRTLYEQYF; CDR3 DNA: TGCAGCGTTGGGGGGGGCCGGACACTCTACGAGCAGTACTTC
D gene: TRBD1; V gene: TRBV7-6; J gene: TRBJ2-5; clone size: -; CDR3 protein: CASSSWTGGQETQYF; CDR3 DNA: TGTGCCAGCAGCTCTTGGACAGGGGGACAAGAGACCCAGTACTTC
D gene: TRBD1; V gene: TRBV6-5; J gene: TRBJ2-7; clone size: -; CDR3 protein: CASRTTGGDEQYF; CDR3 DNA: TGTGCCAGCAGAACGACAGGGGGCGACGAGCAGTACTTC
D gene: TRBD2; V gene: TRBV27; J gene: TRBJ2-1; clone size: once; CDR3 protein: CASSLGLAGYNEQFF; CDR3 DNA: TGTGCCAGCAGTTTGGGACTAGCGGGGTACAATGAGCAGTTCTTC
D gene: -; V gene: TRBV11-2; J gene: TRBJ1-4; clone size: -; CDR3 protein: CASSFGQRINEKLFF; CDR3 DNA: TGTGCCAGCAGCTTCGGACAGCGGATTAATGAAAAACTGTTTTTT
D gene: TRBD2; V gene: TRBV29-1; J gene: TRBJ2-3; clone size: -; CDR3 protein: CSVHGRGGTSTDTQYF; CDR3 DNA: TGCAGCGTCCACGGGAGGGGCGGGACCAGCACAGATACGCAGTATTTT
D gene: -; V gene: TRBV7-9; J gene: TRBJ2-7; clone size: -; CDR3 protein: CASSLARGEQYF; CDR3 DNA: TGTGCCAGCAGCTTAGCAAGGGGGGAGCAGTACTTC
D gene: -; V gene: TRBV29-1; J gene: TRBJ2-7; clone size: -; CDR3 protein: CSVGVTSYEQYF; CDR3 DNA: TGCAGCGTTGGTGTCACCTCCTACGAGCAGTACTTC
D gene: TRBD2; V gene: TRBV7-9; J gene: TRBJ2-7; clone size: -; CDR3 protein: CASSLAPGGTYEQYF; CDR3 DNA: TGTGCCAGCAGCTTAGCGCCGGGGGGAACCTACGAGCAGTACTTC